This TCR beta chain was identified in a study of beta chain features in type 1 diabetes. The germline CDR1 and CDR2 sequences are SGHRS and YFSETQ. V lost 1 base and J 4 bases, leaving 11 bases between the germline ends. This CDR3 region has 14 residues. The collection from each donor was one heparinised blood draw averaging roughly 0.12 L. What was sequenced were expressed TCRB transcripts, since all of the isolated RNA had been reverse transcribed. Libraries were prepared by immunoSEQ multiplex PCR; TCRdb keeps only in-frame clonotypes and omits some of them. The sample holds 900,000 or so clones, 15% to 20% seen once. Study-wide results and caveats: Insertions were fewer and deletions more numerous at VDJ junctions in type 1 diabetes patients.

Comment on this clone: Its antigen remains unknown.

The V call is TRBV5-1, the J call TRBJ1-1, with a possible D match to TRBD1 (5 bases). The clonotype comes from a woman aged 18-35 years in good health. Sequencing input: naive CD4+ T cells from blood. The CDR3 sequence is CASSLQGGSTEAFF. The CDR3 coding sequence is TGCGCCAGCAGCTTGCAGGGTGGAAGCACTGAAGCTTTCTTT.